The present T cell receptor beta chain was sequenced within a study of cytomegalovirus exposure and HLA in healthy donors. The PCR used 60 Vbeta and 13 Jbeta primers. Only in-frame clones appear in the TCRdb table, and some are missing; sequencing was by immunoSEQ multiplex PCR. The data hold fewer than 200,000 clones, with roughly 70% observed a single time. Germline assignment: CDR1 MNHNS and CDR2 SASEGT. With 10 bases removed from V and 2 bases from J, the gap between germline ends came to 11 bases. This CDR3 is built from 13 residues. The chain uses TRBV6-1 and TRBJ2-2, with D unresolved. The sample taken for sequencing was PBMCs. This TCR was recovered from a woman aged 40-49 years in good health and CMV-seropositive. CDR3 sequence (DNA): TGTGCCACTAGGCCCCTAAACACCGGGGAGCTGTTTTTT. Translated, it gives CATRPLNTGELFF.